Detailed here is one T cell receptor (beta chain). The data originate from a study of T cell changes during pregnancy in multiple sclerosis. The method was immunoSEQ multiplex PCR; TCRdb's version includes in-frame clones alone and lacks a portion of them. Of tens of thousands of clones detected, roughly 92% appear once; the ten largest clones hold approximately 0.81%. CDR3 length: 18 amino acids. V shed 5 bases, J shed 7 bases, and the junction held 21 bases outside the gene matches. The V gene's germline CDR1 is MDHEN and CDR2 SYDVKM. The source was CD4+ T cells from peripheral blood mononuclear cells, collected before pregnancy. This chain joins TRBV28 and TRBJ1-2; 8 bases line up with TRBD1. This TCR came from a female donor with multiple sclerosis, enrolled in a pregnancy study. In nucleotides, the CDR3 is TGTGCCAGCAGTGGGGTCCGAGGGGTCTTACAGGGGGGCTCTGGCTACACCTTC. As protein: CASSGVRGVLQGGSGYTF.